The T cell receptor (beta chain) under discussion was sequenced for a study of T-cell reconstitution after alpha-beta-depleted transplantation in children. Library preparation (for TCRbeta) was performed with unique molecular identifiers. Via MiXCR, TCRdb re-called the PCR reads, giving one row per CDR3 protein. The sample shows fewer than 200,000 distinct CDR3 sequences, over 5.5% of them seen only once. This clonotype was seen repeatedly, ten times or more. This TCR was sampled from a human donor who donated a stem cell graft to a child with Wiskott-Aldrich syndrome. Sequences were derived from PBMCs from the stem cell graft donor, sampled from the stem cell graft.

The CDR3 region is CASSDSDQETQYF. CDR3 sequence (DNA): TGTGCCAGCAGCGACAGCGACCAAGAGACCCAGTACTTC. V and J are TRBV6-6 and TRBJ2-5, with a tentative D call TRBD1 (5 bases). This CDR3 region has 13 residues. V was clipped by 6 bases and J by 0 bases, with 8 bases between them. The germline V gene has CDR1 MNHNY and CDR2 SVGAGI (reference sequence).